The 21 T cell receptor beta chains presented below share a single source sample, sequenced in a study of T-cell memory formation after mild COVID-19. From the 5' RACE reads, TCRdb called clonotypes with MiXCR, one entry per CDR3 protein. Of roughly 500,000 distinct CDR3 sequences in the sample, over 20% were seen once. Source material: PBMCs or a T cell subset sorted from them (not recorded which). The receptors derive from an adult woman who had mild COVID-19 (a few samples of this study predate the infection). Cell type and time point are not known.

This clonotype has a handful of counts. The V and J genes are TRBV5-1 and TRBJ2-7, with 7 bases identical to TRBD1. The CDR3 is 15 amino acids. Germline V CDR1 and CDR2: SGHRS, YFSETQ. After removal of 0 bases from V and 0 bases from J, the junction contained 3 bases not matched to a gene. The CDR3 DNA is TGCGCCAGCAGCTTGGAGACAGGGAGCTCCTACGAGCAGTACTTC. Protein product: CASSLETGSSYEQYF.

This clonotype showed up many times. J is TRBJ1-2 and V is TRBV7-8; D possibly corresponds to TRBD1 (6 bases). The CDR3 sequence is 17 residues long. Germline V gene lookup returns CDR1 SGHVS and CDR2 FQNEAQ. V was shortened by 2 bases and J by 4 bases, with 20 bases between the two germline ends. As DNA, the CDR3 is TGTGCCAGCAGCTTATGGTCGCTCCGGGGGCGCGGCTATGGCTACACCTTC. This gives the protein CASSLWSLRGRGYGYTF.

This sequence joins TRBV6-2 or TRBV6-3 and TRBJ1-1; possible D gene TRBD1, 5 bases. The V end was cut by 3 bases, the J end by 3 bases, with 20 bases between. The CDR3 contains 17 residues. The germline CDR1 and CDR2 sequences are MNHEY and SVGEGT. CDR3 loop: CASSYSRSEGKDTEAFF. CDR3 nucleotide sequence: TGTGCCAGCAGTTATTCTCGGTCGGAGGGGAAGGACACTGAAGCTTTCTTT.

This clonotype was seen many times. V usage is TRBV7-9 and J usage is TRBJ1-2; D perhaps matches TRBD1 (5 bases). V was cut by 5 bases and J by 2 bases, with 18 bases left in between. Germline V CDR1 and CDR2: SEHNR, FQNEAQ (reference sequence). This CDR3 has 16 residues. Written as DNA, the CDR3 is TGTGCCAGCAGCGCTCTCCCCCTGACAGACAACTATGGCTACACCTTC. It yields the protein CASSALPLTDNYGYTF.

This clonotype was seen a few times. This chain joins TRBV24-1 and TRBJ2-1; 7 nucleotides match TRBD1. J lost 5 bases, V lost 1 base, and 4 bases had no gene match. Germline loops: CDR1 KGHDR, CDR2 SFDVKD. The CDR3 runs to 15 residues. The DNA of the CDR3 is TGTGCCACCAGTGATTTCAGGGACAGAGACAATGAGCAGTTCTTC. Residues: CATSDFRDRDNEQFF.

The DNA of the CDR3 is TGCGCCAGCAGCCCCCGACAGGGTGCCACCGGGGAGCTGTTTTTT. Protein product: CASSPRQGATGELFF. V usage is TRBV5-1 and J usage is TRBJ2-2, with 7 bases aligning to TRBD1. The V gene end was trimmed by 4 bases and the J gene end by 4 bases; junction bases not matched to a gene: 7. Germline V CDR1 and CDR2: SGHRS, YFSETQ. The CDR3 is 15 amino acids. The variable domain in full, completed from reference TRBV5-1 and TRBJ2-2, reads KAGVTQTPRYLIKTRGQQVTLSCSPISGHRSVSWYQQTPGQGLQFLFEYFSETQRNKGNFPGRFSGRQFSNSRSEMNVSTLELGDSALYLCASSPRQGATGELFFGEGSRLTVL.

V gene TRBV7-2 combines with J gene TRBJ2-5; D may be TRBD1 or TRBD2 (5 bases each). The CDR3 loop spans 15 amino acids. Looked up from germline, CDR1 is SGHTA and CDR2 is FQGNSA. Between the trimmed V and J ends, which lost 5 bases and 2 bases, there was a span of 15 bases. CDR3 nucleotides: TGTGCCAGCAGCCCCCATGGGGGAGTACAAGAGACCCAGTACTTC. Protein sequence: CASSPHGGVQETQYF.

The J gene is TRBJ1-1, the V gene TRBV3-1; TRBD1 matches 9 bases. Germline V gene sequence: CDR1 LGHDT, CDR2 YNNKEL (reference sequence). The CDR3 is made up of 12 amino acids. Trimming took 2 bases from V and 10 from J; bases not matched to a gene: 2. CDR3 in DNA: TGTGCCAGCAGCCAATCGACAGGGGGAGCTTTCTTT. Its protein is CASSQSTGGAFF.

The gene calls are TRBV14 and TRBJ2-2; 8 bases are a match to TRBD2. Germline trimming cut 1 base from V and 6 bases from J; bases unmatched to any gene: 4. Germline-derived CDR1 and CDR2 are SGHDN and FVKESK. This CDR3 is built from 15 residues. CDR3 residues: CASSQVAGGPGELFF. The CDR3 DNA is TGTGCCAGCAGCCAAGTTGCGGGAGGACCCGGGGAGCTGTTTTTT.

This clonotype was seen a few times. For the CDR3, the DNA is TGTGCCAGCAGGGGGGGGACTAGCGGCAATGAGCAGTTCTTC. The encoded protein is CASRGGTSGNEQFF. This chain connects TRBV7-9 to TRBJ2-1; 11 nucleotides match TRBD2. The CDR3 is 14 amino acids. The J segment lost 6 bases and the V segment lost 6 bases, leaving 4 bases of the junction unmatched. Germline CDR1 SEHNR, CDR2 FQNEAQ (reference sequence). Complete variable domain (other parts from reference TRBV7-9 and TRBJ2-1): DTGVSQNPRHKITKRGQNVTFRCDPISEHNRLYWYRQTLGQGPEFLTYFQNEAQLEKSRLLSDRFSAERPKGSFSTLEIQRTEQGDSAMYLCASRGGTSGNEQFFGPGTRLTVL.

The chain couples TRBV2 to TRBJ2-7; 8 bases map to TRBD2. Trimming cost V 6 bases and J 6 bases; bases outside gene matches: 10. The CDR3 contains 14 residues. Germline V CDR1 and CDR2: SNHLY, FYNNEI. The CDR3: CASRTTRGAGEQYF. Written as DNA, the CDR3 is TGTGCCAGCAGGACGACGCGGGGGGCAGGCGAGCAGTACTTC.

This chain links TRBV20-1 with TRBJ1-1, with a weak D call TRBD1 (5 bases). The CDR3 length is 12 residues. Germline V gives CDR1 DFQATT, CDR2 SNEGSKA (reference sequence). V shed 2 bases and J shed 4 bases, with 8 bases lying between them. This CDR3 is CSARTGTTEAFF. The CDR3 region has the DNA TGCAGTGCTAGAACCGGGACCACTGAAGCTTTCTTT.

This clonotype was counted ten times or more. The V and J genes are TRBV12-3 or TRBV12-4 and TRBJ2-2; TRBD2 agrees at 11 bases. The J segment lost 1 base and the V segment lost 5 bases, leaving 3 bases of the junction unmatched. The CDR3 has 16 residues. CDR3 nucleotides: TGTGCCAGCAGTCCCGGGACTAGCGGGAACACCGGGGAGCTGTTTTTT. This gives the protein CASSPGTSGNTGELFF.

The chain couples TRBV12-3 or TRBV12-4 to TRBJ2-3; TRBD2 is a possible D gene (5 bases). The CDR3 is 15 residues long. Trimming removed 7 bases from V and 0 bases from J, with 14 bases in between. CDR3 protein: CASIPTGSSTDTQYF. Here the CDR3 DNA reads TGTGCCAGCATCCCAACGGGGTCTAGCACAGATACGCAGTATTTT.

This clonotype was recorded only once. The chain employs TRBV29-1 and TRBJ1-2; D gene unclear. CDR1 and CDR2 (germline): SQVTM, ANQGSEA. Trimming shortened V by 6 bases and J by 4 bases, and 9 bases separated the two germline ends. The CDR3 runs 11 residues. The CDR3 loop is CSVSDGYGYTF. Here the CDR3 DNA reads TGCAGCGTCTCAGACGGCTATGGCTACACCTTC.

The chain combines TRBV5-1 with TRBJ2-5, with a tentative D call TRBD1 (7 bases). Trimming pared 0 bases from V and 4 bases from J, leaving 19 bases between. Germline loops: CDR1 SGHRS, CDR2 YFSETQ. The length of the CDR3 is 17 residues. CDR3 sequence: CASSLASAGGPGETQYF. Here the CDR3 DNA reads TGCGCCAGCAGCTTGGCCAGCGCAGGGGGGCCGGGAGAGACCCAGTACTTC.

This rearrangement joins TRBV15 to TRBJ2-1; TRBD1 is a possible D gene (6 bases). V was shortened by 2 bases and J by 7 bases, with 18 bases between the two germline ends. Germline V gives CDR1 LNHNV, CDR2 YYDKDF (reference sequence). This CDR3 has 16 residues. Written as DNA, the CDR3 is TGTGCCACCAGCAGAAAACAGGGTCCCACTCTAAATGAGCAGTTCTTC. Translating gives CATSRKQGPTLNEQFF.

The chain recombines TRBV10-3 with TRBJ2-1, with 9 positions matching TRBD1. The CDR3 is 15 residues long. With V trimmed by 2 bases and J by 2 bases, 1 base remained unmatched. CDR1 ENHRY and CDR2 SYGVKD come from the germline V gene. The CDR3 here is CAISEGQGTYNEQFF. CDR3 DNA sequence: TGTGCCATCAGTGAGGGACAGGGGACCTACAATGAGCAGTTCTTC.

V is TRBV5-6 and J is TRBJ1-2; TRBD1 aligns across 9 bases. Germline trimming cut 3 bases from V and 2 bases from J; bases unmatched to any gene: 2. The CDR3 is made up of 14 amino acids. The V gene's germline CDR1 is SGHDT and CDR2 YYEEEE. CDR3: CASSYRGLNYGYTF. The CDR3 DNA is TGTGCCAGCAGCTACAGGGGGCTGAACTATGGCTACACCTTC.

The chain uses TRBV7-2 and TRBJ1-2; D unresolved. V was shortened by 5 bases and J by 5 bases, with 27 bases between the two germline ends. Germline CDR1 is SGHTA and CDR2 is FQGNSA. The CDR3 covers 18 residues. The CDR3 sequence is CASSPRVLTRPPGYGYTF. CDR3 DNA sequence: TGTGCCAGCAGCCCCCGGGTCCTAACGCGCCCCCCGGGATATGGCTACACCTTC.

This chain connects TRBV9 to TRBJ2-2; the match to TRBD1 covers 7 bases. J lost 5 bases, V lost 0 bases, and 13 bases had no gene match. Germline-derived CDR1 and CDR2 are SGDLS and YYNGEE. The CDR3 is made up of 18 amino acids. The CDR3 here is CASSVVFDRVKGTGELFF. CDR3 DNA: TGTGCCAGCAGCGTAGTTTTCGACAGGGTGAAGGGTACCGGGGAGCTGTTTTTT.